This T cell receptor beta chain comes out of a study of blood T cell repertoires in COVID-19. Measured with immunoSEQ multiplex PCR; TCRdb has only the in-frame clones, and not every one. In the table there are about 33,000 clones, around nine tenths of which are singletons. Germline V CDR1 and CDR2: SGHNT, YYREEE (reference sequence). The CDR3 runs to 16 residues. V lost 3 bases and J lost 0; bases outside the gene matches: 1. The specimen was peripheral blood. The chain links TRBV5-4 to TRBJ1-4, with TRBD1 identical over 11 bases. This receptor was obtained from a man in his 70s with acute or convalescent COVID-19. Here the CDR3 DNA reads TGTGCCAGCAGCTCGGGACAGGGGGCAACTAATGAAAAACTGTTTTTT. This encodes CASSSGQGATNEKLFF.